This T cell receptor (beta chain) comes out of a study of T cell responses to AZD1222 COVID-19 vaccine (dated by TCRdb to about 2021). About the full investigation: AZD1222 recipients given second doses at about 4 weeks or at about 12 weeks were pooled, since spike-specific TCR depth and breadth were not found to differ between the two schedules. TCR sequencing was performed for more than 230 trial participants, of whom around 210 were given two doses of AZD1222 and around 25 were given two doses of MenACWY control vaccine. Enrollment into the trials was organized by age into subgroups of 18-55, 56-69 and 70-plus years, and those subgroups contained roughly 140, 27 and 60 TCR-sequenced participants, respectively. Here is what the overall study found, with its caveats: Vaccine-associated CD4 TCRs spanned the whole spike protein, with dominant responses in regions 160-218 and 743-854. Reportedly, almost half of the unique spike-specific TCRs recognized epitopes lying outside the regions that are mutated in the B.1.351 and B.1.1.7 variants. Conclusions about previously exposed vaccinees are limited, since just a handful of AZD1222 recipients were seropositive for SARS-CoV-2 at baseline. After two AZD1222 doses, spike-specific TCR breadth and depth were significantly higher than at day 0 and than in MenACWY recipients. Participants were mostly white British and included more females than males, and it was suggested by the authors that clonal diversity may have been underestimated. In the small 56-69-year group, the increase in depth fell short of significance, most likely because of low power. Because no day 14 peak-response samples were available, repertoires were characterized only after the peak T cell response.

Relative to germline, V is missing 1 base and J is missing 1 base, with 4 bases of the junction outside any gene match. According to the germline V gene, CDR1 reads SGHRS and CDR2 reads YFSETQ. The cysteine opens and the phenylalanine closes a CDR3 of 15 amino acids. The DNA shown is the 45-base CDR3, in frame from base 1. The CDR3 regions of human TCRbeta chains were analyzed by immunosequencing. The paper's processing steps were these. TCRs in the repertoires were matched against a reference library of SARS-CoV-2-specific TCRs that had been generated with the MIRA antigen-specificity platform. Breadth was defined as the fraction of unique TCRs that were SARS-CoV-2-associated, and depth was defined as the fraction of total T cells that were SARS-CoV-2-associated. Using the MIRA data, each spike-specific TCR was assigned both to the spike region to which the TCR was reactive and to a CD4 or CD8 class. Log10-transformed breadth and depth values were compared by one-way ANOVA with Sidak's multiple comparisons tests. TCRdb stores this immuneACCESS table with in-frame sequences only. Part of the clones is absent; in the studies checked, under half of the shortfall reflects unresolved V genes, and no reason is known for the rest. Clone size and V and J calls were adopted from that table, with D and trimming inferred from the DNA. The sample table contains some 140,000 clones; only one count was recorded for about 80% of them. The ten largest clones add up to roughly 4% of the sample.

Interpreted using the paper, the time point label stands for: baseline before first vaccination. Samples from vaccinated people were obtained from the UK trials COV001 and COV002, which included a single-blind randomized controlled phase 2/3 trial of AZD1222 (ChAdOx1 nCoV-19) in healthy adults. Trial participant PBMC samples were collected at day 0 and day 28 after the second dose for TCRbeta chain sequencing. With regard to this clone: Its antigen is still unknown. The input lacks base qualities; no much larger clone sits a single base away.

This chain is built from TRBV5-1 and TRBJ2-5; 7 bases in between match TRBD1. The origin of this receptor is an adult in good health. The material was peripheral blood, obtained on day 0 of AZD1222 vaccination. The CDR3 protein: CASSLWDSTQETQYF. The DNA sequence is TGCGCCAGCAGCTTGTGGGACAGCACCCAAGAGACCCAGTACTTC.